Listed below are T cell receptor beta chains from one sample, sequenced in a study of CD8+CD57+ T cells in acquired aplastic anemia. Via MiXCR, TCRdb re-called the reads, giving one row per CDR3 protein. This repertoire shows some 170,000 distinct CDR3 sequences, around 60% found once; its top ten account for approximately 42%. The sequenced sample consisted of sorted CD4+, CD8+, or CD8+CD57+ T cells (not recorded which) from PBMCs. The receptors originated from a human donor with aplastic anemia. Both conserved end residues are part of each CDR3. The D gene is left open where the match is weak. Clone size, where shown, is once, few, many, or a class for clones that have expanded.

D: -; V: TRBV27; J: TRBJ2-2; size: -; DNA: TGTGCCAGTCGCGAAGGGACCGGGGAGCTGTTTTTT; CDR3: CASREGTGELFF
D: -; V: TRBV20-1; J: TRBJ1-2; size: -; DNA: TGCAGTGCTAGTACAGAGTACTATGGCTACACCTTC; CDR3: CSASTEYYGYTF
D: -; V: TRBV5-1; J: TRBJ2-7; size: once; DNA: TGCGCCAGCAGCTGGAGGGACGGCTCCTACGAGCAGTACTTC; CDR3: CASSWRDGSYEQYF
D: TRBD2; V: TRBV2; J: TRBJ2-1; size: many; DNA: TGTGCCAGCAGTGAACGTAGAAGCGGGGGGGACAATGAGCAGTTCTTC; CDR3: CASSERRSGGDNEQFF
D: -; V: TRBV7-8; J: TRBJ1-1; size: -; DNA: TGTGCCAGCAGCTTAGTGCCCCTACAGATGAACACTGAAGCTTTCTTT; CDR3: CASSLVPLQMNTEAFF
D: -; V: TRBV6-4; J: TRBJ2-5; size: -; DNA: TGTGCCAGCAGTTACTTGGCGGGAATGGAGACCCAGTACTTC; CDR3: CASSYLAGMETQYF
D: -; V: TRBV6-5; J: TRBJ1-2; size: -; DNA: TGTGCCAGCAGTTACTCTGGCGGACGGTATGGCTACACCTTC; CDR3: CASSYSGGRYGYTF
D: -; V: TRBV7-6; J: TRBJ1-1; size: few; DNA: TGTGCCAGCAGCTTAGCCCCAGGGAACACTGAAGCTTTCTTT; CDR3: CASSLAPGNTEAFF
D: TRBD1; V: TRBV25-1; J: TRBJ2-1; size: -; DNA: TGTGCCAGCAGAGCCGGGACAGGGTCCTACAATGAGCAGTTCTTC; CDR3: CASRAGTGSYNEQFF
D: -; V: TRBV2; J: TRBJ1-4; size: -; DNA: TGTGCCAGCAGCTACAAGGTTTGGGTAGAAAAACTGTTTTTT; CDR3: CASSYKVWVEKLFF
D: TRBD1; V: TRBV12-3/TRBV12-4; J: TRBJ1-5; size: -; DNA: TGTGCCAGCACCCGGGACAGCTATCAGCCCCAGCATTTT; CDR3: CASTRDSYQPQHF
D: TRBD2; V: TRBV2; J: TRBJ2-7; size: -; DNA: TGTGCCAGCAGCCTAGTTCACGGGGGGTCCAGATACGAGCAGTACTTC; CDR3: CASSLVHGGSRYEQYF
D: -; V: TRBV20-1; J: TRBJ2-5; size: -; DNA: TGCAGTGCTAGAGATCCGCCGCGCGAGACCCAGTACTTC; CDR3: CSARDPPRETQYF
D: -; V: TRBV9; J: TRBJ2-7; size: few; DNA: TGTGCCAGCAGCGGACTCTCCTACGAGCAGTACTTC; CDR3: CASSGLSYEQYF
D: -; V: TRBV2; J: TRBJ2-1; size: -; DNA: TGTGCCAGCAGTGGGTCAGGGGAGTACAATGAGCAGTTCTTC; CDR3: CASSGSGEYNEQFF
D: TRBD1; V: TRBV7-9; J: TRBJ1-1; size: -; DNA: TGCGCCAGCAGCCAAGACAGGGTCACTGAAGCTTTCTTT; CDR3: CASSQDRVTEAFF
D: -; V: TRBV7-2; J: TRBJ2-2; size: -; DNA: TGTGCCAGCAGCTTAGCTCCCGGGGAGCTGTTTTTT; CDR3: CASSLAPGELFF
D: -; V: TRBV9; J: TRBJ1-6; size: -; DNA: TGTGCCAGCAGCCCCGGGTTTAGTTCACCCCTCCACTTT; CDR3: CASSPGFSSPLHF
D: -; V: TRBV3-1; J: TRBJ2-1; size: many; DNA: TGTGCCAGCAGCCAAGATGGAGATCAGTTCTTC; CDR3: CASSQDGDQFF
D: TRBD1; V: TRBV12-3/TRBV12-4; J: TRBJ2-7; size: -; DNA: TGTGCCAGCAGCGCGGGGGACAGGGGCAGCTCCTACGAGCAGTACTTC; CDR3: CASSAGDRGSSYEQYF
D: TRBD1; V: TRBV6-1; J: TRBJ2-7; size: once; DNA: TGTGCCAGCAAAACAGGGGTCTACGAGCAGTACTTC; CDR3: CASKTGVYEQYF
D: TRBD1; V: TRBV5-4; J: TRBJ1-4; size: -; DNA: TGTGCCAGCAGCGAAGGGACAGGGGATGAAAAACTGTTTTTT; CDR3: CASSEGTGDEKLFF
D: TRBD2; V: TRBV20-1; J: TRBJ2-3; size: -; DNA: TGCGGGACGACGGGGGGAGAAACAGATACGCAGTATTTT; CDR3: CGTTGGETDTQYF